This T cell receptor (beta chain) is from a study of vaccination effects on CD4 cells after COVID-19 (dated by TCRdb to between 2021 and 2022). For context, the study as a whole: Post-vaccine samples across the study were collected a median of 72 days after the second dose, with a range of 14 to 241. Cultures from other donors in the study were sequenced with the Oncomine TCR Beta short-read assay on an Illumina iSeq 100. A total of 10 COVID-19 convalescent patients and several SARS-CoV-2-naive healthy vaccine recipients were included in the full study. SARS-CoV-2 spike-specific CD4+ TCR repertoires were compared before and after mRNA vaccination in COVID-19 convalescent patients and in infection-naive vaccine recipients. Overall study outcomes, separate from this receptor: The study was limited by a small number of convalescent patients and lacked early post-infection timepoints. Marked clonal contraction was observed in both infection-induced and vaccine-induced clones at late post-vaccination timepoints, consistent with waning T cell responses. Among healthy vaccine recipients, nearly all vaccine-induced clones were SARS-CoV-2 mono-reactive, and only 1 of 255 was cross-reactive with common cold coronaviruses.

Receptors were amplified or captured by the immunoSEQ multiplex PCR assay. TCR beta CDR3 sequencing was performed on DNA from the cultured, isolated CD4+ T cells. Regarding the original processing steps: Non-productive TCR sequences were removed, reads were trimmed to the CDR3 region, and CDR3s of at least 7 amino acids were retained. Antigen-specific clonotypes were identified with the MANAFEST web app by comparing expansion in peptide wells against reference cultures. Positive clones required FDR<0.05 expansion versus reference and all other wells, odds ratio above 5, and frequency above 0.1% in two replicate wells. Clonotypes significantly expanded in SARS-CoV-2 spike wells and in at least one common cold coronavirus spike condition were defined as cross-reactive. CDR3 similarity was assessed by Levenshtein distance using the stringdist R package, and unrooted trees were constructed with ape in R 3.6.1. Held by TCRdb, this immuneACCESS table contains in-frame sequences only and omits some clones. Under half of the omission traces to an unresolved V gene where checked; the cause of the rest is unknown. V and J calls and clone size are copied from that table; D and trimming were computed from the DNA. Counted in this sample were 57,000 or so clones; 60% to 75% of them appeared once. 1% to 1.5% of the sample rests with the top ten.

A word on this clone: Its antigen remains unidentified. The record has no base qualities; no much larger clone is one base away.

The CDR3 contains 15 residues, cysteine and phenylalanine counted. Left in the record is the CDR3 DNA by itself, 45 bases read in frame from the first base. Looking up the germline V gene yields CDR1 SQVTM and CDR2 ANQGSEA. The V and J ends are trimmed by 8 bases and 2 bases, leaving 19 bases between them. In the ViraFEST assay, PBMC were stimulated with viral peptide pools, and TCR sequencing was then used to find antigen-specific CD4+ T cell clonotypes based on their expansion. After less than eleven days of culture, CD4+ T cells were isolated with the EasySep CD4+ T cell isolation kit. Participants received two doses of either the BNT162b2 or the mRNA-1273 mRNA SARS-CoV-2 vaccine. None of the healthy vaccine recipients had a prior SARS-CoV-2 infection, which was confirmed by nucleocapsid antibody tests that came back negative both before and after vaccination. About 2.1 million PBMC per well were cultured in IMDM with about 5.4% human AB serum, 10 IU/ml IL-2 and gentamicin, plus 10 ug/ml peptides. On days 3 and 7, half of the culture medium was replaced with fresh IL-2-containing medium. Unless otherwise noted, each peptide stimulation condition was cultured in triplicate wells. PBMC were separated from whole blood using Ficoll-Paque Plus gradient centrifugation and were then either cryopreserved at -140C or used fresh. The spike proteins of SARS-CoV-2 and of the common cold coronaviruses HCoV-NL63, HCoV-OC43 and HCoV-229E were spanned by overlapping peptide pools. Genomic DNA was extracted from cultured CD4+ T cells with the QIAamp micro DNA kit.

This TCR derives from a human donor who received a COVID-19 vaccine. This chain is built from TRBV29-1 and TRBJ2-1; TRBD1 is a possible D gene, resting on 6 matching bases. The input for sequencing was CD4+ T cells from PBMCs cultured with HCoV-229E spike peptides, taken after COVID-19 vaccination. Per the publication, the cell subset or site label means: HCoV-229E spike overlapping peptide pool stimulation. The CDR3 corresponds to CSSGRLQGTYNEQFF. In nucleotide form, the sequence is TGCAGCTCGGGGAGATTGCAGGGGACCTACAATGAGCAGTTCTTC.